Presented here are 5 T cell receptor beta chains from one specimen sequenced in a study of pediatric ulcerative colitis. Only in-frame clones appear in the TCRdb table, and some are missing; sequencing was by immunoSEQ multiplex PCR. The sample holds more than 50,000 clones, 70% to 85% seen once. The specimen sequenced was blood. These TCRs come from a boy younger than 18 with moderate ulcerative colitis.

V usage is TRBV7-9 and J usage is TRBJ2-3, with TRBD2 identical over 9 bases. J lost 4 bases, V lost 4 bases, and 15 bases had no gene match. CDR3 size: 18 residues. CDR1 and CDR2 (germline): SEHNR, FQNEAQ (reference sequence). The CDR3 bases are TGTGCCAGCAGCTCAATCCCCCGCGGGGGGGGGAGGTCAGATACGCAGTATTTT. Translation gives CASSSIPRGGGRSDTQYF.

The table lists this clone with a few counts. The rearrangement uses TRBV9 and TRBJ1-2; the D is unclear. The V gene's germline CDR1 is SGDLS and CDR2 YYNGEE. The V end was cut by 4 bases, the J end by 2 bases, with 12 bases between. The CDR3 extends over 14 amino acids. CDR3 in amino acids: CASSRDLPNYGYTF. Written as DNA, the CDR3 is TGTGCCAGCAGCAGGGATCTTCCCAACTATGGCTACACCTTC.

As DNA, the CDR3 is TGCGCCAGCAGTGGGAAAGGACAGGCAAATAGCAATCAGCCCCAGCATTTT. It is translated as CASSGKGQANSNQPQHF. The rearrangement uses TRBV10-2 and TRBJ1-5; 7 positions agree with TRBD1. Germline V lookup: CDR1 WSHSY, CDR2 SAAADI. With 4 bases clipped from V and 0 bases from J, the junction kept 9 bases outside the gene matches. This CDR3 comprises 17 residues.

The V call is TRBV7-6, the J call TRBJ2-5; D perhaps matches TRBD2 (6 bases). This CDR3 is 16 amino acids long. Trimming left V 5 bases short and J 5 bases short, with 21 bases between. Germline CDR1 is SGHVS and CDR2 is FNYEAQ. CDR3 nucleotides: TGTGCCAGCAGCCCAAGTCGACGGGAGTTTAGGGAGACCCAGTACTTC. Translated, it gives CASSPSRREFRETQYF.

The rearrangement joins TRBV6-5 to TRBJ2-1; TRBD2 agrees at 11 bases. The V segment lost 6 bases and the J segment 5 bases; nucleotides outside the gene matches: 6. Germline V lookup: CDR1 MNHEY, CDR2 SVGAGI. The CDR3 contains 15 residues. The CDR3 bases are TGTGCCAGCAGATCTGGGACTAGCGGCAACAATGAGCAGTTCTTC. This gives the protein CASRSGTSGNNEQFF.